Here is one T cell receptor beta chain with its context. Its antigen is not known. Constant-segment primers served in 5'RACE that generated TCR alpha and TCR beta cDNA libraries bearing sample barcodes and UMIs. MiXCR, run by TCRdb on the 5' RACE reads, gives a single entry per CDR3 protein. The sample lists roughly 49,000 distinct CDR3 sequences; less than 35% were seen once. CDR1 and CDR2 (germline): ENHRY, SYGVKD. V shed 3 bases, J shed 8 bases, and the junction held 14 bases outside the gene matches. The CDR3 runs 17 residues. This specimen belongs to a study of T-cell memory formation after mild COVID-19. Looking at the study overall: Largely, TCR clusters stayed within a single donor. General study points: While clones contracting from day 15 to 85 were balanced between CD4 and CD8, later expanders leaned CD4+.

This sequence originates from a man aged 18-30 years who had mild COVID-19 (a few samples of this study predate the infection). Cell type and time point are not known. Sequenced input: PBMCs or a T cell subset sorted from them (not recorded which). The chain is built from TRBV10-3 and TRBJ2-2; 8 nucleotides match TRBD1. The CDR3 DNA is TGTGCCATCAGTGAATCCTGGCAGGGGGCGTTAGGTGGGGAGCTGTTTTTT. It specifies CAISESWQGALGGELFF.